These 22 T cell receptor beta chains came from one sample sequenced in a study of blood T cell repertoires in COVID-19. The protocol was immunoSEQ multiplex PCR, while the TCRdb copy is restricted to in-frame clones and leaves out a portion. The sample gives approximately 400,000 clones, more than 70% of which show up once; roughly 12% is in the top ten. The sequenced sample was peripheral blood. Receptors originate from a woman aged 50 to 60 with COVID-19, enrolled during active disease.

The J gene is TRBJ2-1, the V gene TRBV20-1; no clear D. The V end lost 2 bases, the J end lost 6 bases, and 5 bases lay between the germline ends. There are 11 residues in the CDR3. Germline lookup yields CDR1 DFQATT and CDR2 SNEGSKA (reference sequence). The CDR3 here is CSARPVNEQFF. As DNA, the CDR3 is TGCAGTGCTAGACCTGTCAATGAGCAGTTCTTC.

V and J are TRBV30 and TRBJ2-2; 7 nucleotides line up with TRBD1. Germline V CDR1 and CDR2: GTSNPN, SVGIG (reference sequence). V lost 0 bases, J lost 7 bases, and 11 bases stayed unmatched. The CDR3 sequence is 16 residues long. For the CDR3, the DNA is TGTGCCTGGAGTGTACCAGAGACAGGGTTATTCGGGGAGCTGTTTTTT. Translated, it gives CAWSVPETGLFGELFF.

The rearrangement joins TRBV11-1 to TRBJ2-7; 10 bases map to TRBD2. This CDR3 spans 16 amino acids. V gave up 5 bases and J gave up 5 bases; unmatched junction bases: 12. CDR1 is SGHAT, CDR2 FQDESV, per germline (reference sequence). DNA for the CDR3: TGTGCCAGCAGCCTAGAGGGACTAGCGACGCTAAACGAGCAGTACTTC. Protein sequence: CASSLEGLATLNEQYF. The entire variable domain, with the rest obtained from reference TRBV11-1 and TRBJ2-7, is as follows: EAEVAQSPRYKITEKSQAVAFWCDPISGHATLYWYRQILGQGPELLVQFQDESVVDDSQLPKDRFSAERLKGVDSTLKIQPAELGDSAMYLCASSLEGLATLNEQYFGPGTRLTVT.

The V call is TRBV29-1, the J call TRBJ2-3; TRBD2 agrees at 8 bases. Unmatched junction bases numbered 6, after V lost 5 bases and J lost 2 bases. Germline V gene lookup returns CDR1 SQVTM and CDR2 ANQGSEA. This CDR3 region has 14 residues. The DNA for the CDR3 is TGCAGCGTTACCAGCGGGGGAGACACAGATACGCAGTATTTT. Protein product: CSVTSGGDTDTQYF.

The chain is built from TRBV5-1 and TRBJ1-2; D is possibly TRBD1 (6 bases). The CDR3 has 14 residues. Germline V gene data show CDR1 as SGHRS and CDR2 as YFSETQ. The V gene lost 0 bases and the J gene lost 5 bases, with 11 bases spanning the gap. The CDR3 DNA reads TGCGCCAGCAGCTTGGGGGGGCATAGGTATGGCTACACCTTC. It encodes CASSLGGHRYGYTF.

This clone was observed at least ten times. V is TRBV18 and J is TRBJ2-7; maybe TRBD1 (6 bases). Trimming pared 4 bases from V and 3 bases from J, leaving 13 bases between. The germline CDR1 and CDR2 sequences are KGHSH and LQKENI. The CDR3 contains 14 residues. The CDR3 sequence: CASSHTDRIYEQYF. The CDR3, as DNA: TGTGCCAGCTCACACACAGACAGGATCTACGAGCAGTACTTC.

The chain employs TRBV29-1 and TRBJ1-1, with D unclear. This CDR3 contains 13 residues. Germline V CDR1 and CDR2: SQVTM, ANQGSEA. The V and J ends lost 3 bases and 1 base respectively, with 9 bases between them. The CDR3 here is CSVEAPGNTEAFF. For the CDR3, the DNA is TGCAGCGTTGAGGCCCCAGGGAACACTGAAGCTTTCTTT.

This chain links TRBV15 with TRBJ1-1, with D unresolved. Trimming pared 5 bases from V and 5 bases from J, leaving 18 bases between. Germline CDR1 is LNHNV and CDR2 is YYDKDF (reference sequence). CDR3 length: 15 amino acids. CDR3 nucleotides: TGTGCCACCAGCTCCCGCGGGCTGGGGTGGACTGAAGCTTTCTTT. It is translated as CATSSRGLGWTEAFF. The variable domain in full, completed from reference TRBV15 and TRBJ1-1, reads DAMVIQNPRYQVTQFGKPVTLSCSQTLNHNVMYWYQQKSSQAPKLLFHYYDKDFNNEADTPDNFQSRRPNTSFCFLDIRSPGLGDTAMYLCATSSRGLGWTEAFFGQGTRLTVV.

The chain employs TRBV29-1 and TRBJ1-1; tentatively, D is TRBD1 (5 bases). This CDR3 is built from 12 residues. CDR1 and CDR2 from the germline V gene are SQVTM and ANQGSEA. The ends were cut back, 4 bases at V and 5 bases at J, with 11 bases in the middle. The CDR3: CSVGGRETEAFF. DNA for the CDR3: TGCAGCGTTGGGGGCAGGGAAACTGAAGCTTTCTTT.

This clone was seen once. This chain links TRBV3-1 (or the pseudogene TRBV3-2) with TRBJ1-4; D not resolved. Germline assignment: CDR1 LGHDT and CDR2 YNNKEL (reference sequence). The CDR3 has 12 residues. Trimming left V 5 bases short and J 7 bases short, with 8 bases between. The CDR3 sequence: CASSSLSEKLFF. The CDR3 DNA reads as TGTGCCAGCAGCTCGTTGAGTGAAAAACTGTTTTTT.

The rearrangement uses TRBV18 and TRBJ2-4, with 7 bases that match TRBD1. The CDR3 runs to 16 residues. V shed 2 bases and J 3 bases; nucleotides not matched to a gene: 7. Germline assignment: CDR1 KGHSH and CDR2 LQKENI. The CDR3 loop is CASSPKGARVKNIQYF. Here the CDR3 DNA reads TGTGCCAGCTCACCAAAGGGGGCGCGGGTCAAAAACATTCAGTACTTC. The full variable domain, completed using reference TRBV18 and TRBJ2-4, is NAGVMQNPRHLVRRRGQEARLRCSPMKGHSHVYWYRQLPEEGLKFMVYLQKENIIDESGMPKERFSAEFPKEGPSILRIQQVVRGDSAAYFCASSPKGARVKNIQYFGAGTRLSVL.

V gene TRBV5-5 combines with J gene TRBJ2-4, with 7 bases matching TRBD1. The CDR3 sequence is 15 residues long. V lost 3 bases to trimming and J lost 0 bases; unmatched junction nucleotides: 3. The germline gives CDR1 SGHKS, CDR2 YYEKEE (reference sequence). The CDR3 nucleotides are TGTGCCAGCAGCTCGACAGGGCTAGCCAAAAACATTCAGTACTTC. Amino acid sequence: CASSSTGLAKNIQYF.

The CDR3 sequence is CAWSVQFHGTTNEKLFF. CDR3 bases: TGTGCCTGGAGTGTACAGTTTCACGGGACAACTAATGAAAAACTGTTTTTT. J is TRBJ1-4 and V is TRBV30; D unclear. V dropped 0 bases and J dropped 0 bases, with 14 bases sitting between them. The CDR3 is 17 amino acids. From germline, CDR1 is GTSNPN and CDR2 SVGIG (reference sequence).

The chain combines TRBV11-2 with TRBJ1-2; the D gene is possibly TRBD1 (6 bases). This CDR3 has 14 amino acids. CDR1 is SGHAT and CDR2 is FQNNGV in the germline V gene. Trimming removed 3 bases from V and 3 bases from J, with 11 bases in between. CDR3 region: CASSFAGTHYGYTF. DNA of the CDR3: TGTGCCAGCAGCTTTGCAGGGACACACTATGGCTACACCTTC.

This sequence joins TRBV27 and TRBJ2-4, with 8 bases lining up with TRBD2. The CDR3 consists of 13 residues. Germline CDR1 reads MNHEY; CDR2 reads SMNVEV (reference sequence). J lost 6 bases, V lost 5 bases, and 3 bases had no gene match. CDR3 loop: CASSRGGINIQYF. The CDR3 DNA reads as TGTGCCAGCAGTCGGGGGGGAATAAACATTCAGTACTTC.

The V and J genes are TRBV30 and TRBJ1-5; maybe TRBD1 (5 bases). There are 16 residues in the CDR3. Germline V lookup: CDR1 GTSNPN, CDR2 SVGIG (reference sequence). V was clipped by 1 base and J by 2 bases, with 15 bases between them. CDR3 nucleotide sequence: TGTGCCTGGAGTGGGGCAGGGTTCAGGGGCAATCAGCCCCAGCATTTT. It codes for CAWSGAGFRGNQPQHF.

The V gene is TRBV30, the J gene TRBJ1-4; D possibly corresponds to TRBD1 (6 bases). The CDR3 totals 13 residues. Germline CDR1 GTSNPN, CDR2 SVGIG (reference sequence). The CDR3 is CATPGTPVEKLFF. CDR3 nucleotides: TGTGCGACTCCCGGGACACCCGTTGAAAAACTGTTTTTT.

As for this clone: Sequence at one end of the junction differs from germline and may be a read error. The CDR3 region is CASLPTGTGTEAFF. CDR3 bases: TGTGCCAGCTTACCAACCGGGACAGGGACTGAAGCTTTCTTT. The chain has TRBV18 and TRBJ1-1; TRBD1 agrees at 9 bases. The CDR3 covers 14 residues. Germline CDR1 KGHSH, CDR2 LQKENI.

The chain couples TRBV7-9 to TRBJ2-7; possible D gene TRBD1, 5 bases. From germline, CDR1 is SEHNR and CDR2 FQNEAQ (reference sequence). This CDR3 comprises 14 residues. The germline V and J ends were trimmed by 2 bases and 4 bases, with 12 bases remaining between them. The DNA of the CDR3 is TGTGCCAGCAGCTTACAGGGCCTTCAGTACGAGCAGTACTTC. Translated, it gives CASSLQGLQYEQYF. The full variable domain, with the rest looked up from reference TRBV7-9 and TRBJ2-7, is DTGVSQNPRHKITKRGQNVTFRCDPISEHNRLYWYRQTLGQGPEFLTYFQNEAQLEKSRLLSDRFSAERPKGSFSTLEIQRTEQGDSAMYLCASSLQGLQYEQYFGPGTRLTVT.

The CDR3 DNA reads as TGTGCCAGCAGTACACAGGGTACGTACCAGCCCCAGCATTTT. It is translated as CASSTQGTYQPQHF. This chain links TRBV6-5 with TRBJ1-5, with D possibly TRBD1 on 6 matching bases. The V gene lost 5 bases and the J gene lost 7 bases, with 15 bases spanning the gap. Germline values: CDR1 MNHEY, CDR2 SVGAGI. The length of the CDR3 is 14 residues.

To note about this clone: Additional DNA sequences in this sample encode the identical CDR3. The rearrangement joins TRBV3-1 (or the pseudogene TRBV3-2) to TRBJ1-6; D is undetermined. Trimming removed 0 bases from V and 7 bases from J, with 7 bases in between. Germline V lookup: CDR1 LGHDT, CDR2 YNNKEL (reference sequence). The CDR3 covers 14 residues. The CDR3 DNA reads TGTGCCAGCAGCCAAGATCGAGGGAATTCACCCCTCCACTTT. This codes for CASSQDRGNSPLHF.

The V gene is TRBV9, the J gene TRBJ1-2; weak D call: TRBD1 (5 bases). This CDR3 contains 15 residues. From germline, CDR1 is SGDLS and CDR2 YYNGEE. The ends were cut back, 3 bases at V and 1 base at J, with 13 bases in the middle. The CDR3: CASSANGGFNYGYTF. CDR3 nucleotide sequence: TGTGCCAGCAGCGCCAACGGGGGATTTAACTATGGCTACACCTTC.